Listed below are T cell receptor beta chains from one sample, sequenced in a study of Graves' ophthalmopathy and Graves' hyperthyroidism. One entry per CDR3 protein, called by TCRdb with MiXCR from the multiplex PCR reads. The sample records some 520,000 distinct CDR3 sequences, about 15% being singletons. The sample comprised blood. The source is a woman in her twenties or thirties with Graves' ophthalmopathy. Both conserved end residues are part of each CDR3. Each record gives: J gene, clone size, V gene, D gene, CDR3 protein, CDR3 DNA. A D gene is named only where the DNA matches it firmly. Clone size is given for some rows only: seen once, a few or many times, or a class if the clone is expanded.

j_call: TRBJ2-7
clone_size: many
v_call: TRBV6-5
d_call: .
cdr3_aa: CASMRAAPYEQYF
cdr3_nt: TGTGCCAGCATGCGCGCAGCTCCCTACGAGCAGTACTTC

j_call: TRBJ1-1
clone_size: many
v_call: TRBV29-1
d_call: TRBD1
cdr3_aa: CSVTTTGASNTEAFF
cdr3_nt: TGCAGCGTTACCACGACAGGGGCCTCGAACACTGAAGCTTTCTTT

j_call: TRBJ2-4
clone_size: many
v_call: TRBV12-3/TRBV12-4
d_call: .
cdr3_aa: CASSPAGAKNIQYF
cdr3_nt: TGTGCCAGCAGTCCAGCCGGGGCCAAAAACATTCAGTACTTC

j_call: TRBJ2-4
clone_size: .
v_call: TRBV5-1
d_call: TRBD1
cdr3_aa: CASKVGRDTRGNIKYF
cdr3_nt: TGCGCCAGCAAAGTTGGTCGGGACACCAGGGGGAACATTAAGTACTTC

j_call: TRBJ2-7
clone_size: few
v_call: TRBV9
d_call: TRBD1
cdr3_aa: CASSARDSTNEQYF
cdr3_nt: TGTGCCAGCAGCGCACGGGACAGTACTAACGAGCAGTACTTC

j_call: TRBJ2-5
clone_size: many
v_call: TRBV30
d_call: TRBD2
cdr3_aa: CAWSGLADLSQETQYF
cdr3_nt: TGTGCCTGGAGTGGACTAGCCGACCTCTCCCAAGAGACCCAGTACTTC

j_call: TRBJ2-6
clone_size: many
v_call: TRBV28
d_call: .
cdr3_aa: CASSFGSGGANVLTF
cdr3_nt: TGTGCCAGCAGTTTTGGGAGTGGTGGGGCCAACGTCCTGACTTTC

j_call: TRBJ2-2
clone_size: few
v_call: TRBV30
d_call: .
cdr3_aa: CAWSLFSELELFF
cdr3_nt: TGTGCCTGGAGTCTATTTTCAGAGCTGGAGCTGTTTTTT

j_call: TRBJ1-1
clone_size: many
v_call: TRBV11-1
d_call: TRBD1
cdr3_aa: CASSPPGGQGITEAFF
cdr3_nt: TGTGCCAGCAGCCCCCCGGGAGGACAGGGGATCACTGAAGCTTTCTTT

j_call: TRBJ1-2
clone_size: many
v_call: TRBV12-3/TRBV12-4
d_call: .
cdr3_aa: CASGPGTNYGYTF
cdr3_nt: TGTGCCAGCGGGCCAGGGACTAACTATGGCTACACCTTC

j_call: TRBJ2-7
clone_size: few
v_call: TRBV3-1
d_call: TRBD1
cdr3_aa: CASSQGMGQLGAYEQYF
cdr3_nt: TGTGCCAGCAGCCAAGGAATGGGACAGCTTGGGGCCTACGAGCAGTACTTC

j_call: TRBJ1-1
clone_size: .
v_call: TRBV20-1
d_call: .
cdr3_aa: CSARAGLNTEAFF
cdr3_nt: TGCAGTGCTAGAGCAGGATTGAACACTGAAGCTTTCTTT

j_call: TRBJ2-7
clone_size: many
v_call: TRBV6-5
d_call: TRBD2
cdr3_aa: CAASGTSSYEQYF
cdr3_nt: TGTGCCGCTTCTGGGACTAGCTCCTACGAGCAGTACTTC

j_call: TRBJ2-7
clone_size: .
v_call: TRBV25-1
d_call: TRBD2
cdr3_aa: CASSDSGLAAGQQYF
cdr3_nt: TGTGCCAGCAGTGATTCGGGACTAGCGGCCGGACAGCAGTACTTC

j_call: TRBJ2-5
clone_size: many
v_call: TRBV28
d_call: TRBD2
cdr3_aa: CASSFGATSVRGQETQYF
cdr3_nt: TGTGCCAGCAGTTTTGGGGCTACTAGCGTCCGGGGGCAAGAGACCCAGTACTTC

j_call: TRBJ2-7
clone_size: many
v_call: TRBV28
d_call: .
cdr3_aa: CASLDSLGVEQYF
cdr3_nt: TGTGCCAGCTTGGACAGCTTGGGTGTAGAACAGTACTTC

j_call: TRBJ1-1
clone_size: many
v_call: TRBV6-1
d_call: .
cdr3_aa: CASSESLRSIYDEAFF
cdr3_nt: TGTGCCAGCAGTGAATCCCTGCGAAGTATTTACGATGAAGCTTTCTTT

j_call: TRBJ2-2
clone_size: few
v_call: TRBV13
d_call: TRBD2
cdr3_aa: CASSPPPLLAGASNTGELFF
cdr3_nt: TGTGCCAGCAGCCCCCCCCCCCTACTAGCGGGAGCCTCCAACACCGGGGAGCTGTTTTTT

j_call: TRBJ1-3
clone_size: many
v_call: TRBV11-2
d_call: .
cdr3_aa: CASSLTGGGLSGNTIYF
cdr3_nt: TGTGCCAGCAGCCTGACGGGGGGTGGTCTATCTGGAAACACCATATATTTT